The next 9 T cell receptor beta chains were all read from a single sample in a study of blood T cell repertoires in COVID-19. Clones were read by immunoSEQ multiplex PCR, and TCRdb kept only the in-frame ones, dropping some. The sample records about 220,000 clones, roughly 84% being singletons. Sequencing was performed on peripheral blood. These receptors came from a man aged 25 to 45 with active or convalescent COVID-19.

The chain recombines TRBV19 with TRBJ2-1; tentatively, D is TRBD2 (5 bases). The V end was cut by 5 bases, the J end by 9 bases, with 17 bases between. The CDR3 loop spans 14 amino acids. Germline V gene data show CDR1 as LNHDA and CDR2 as SQIVND (reference sequence). This CDR3 is CASSADGLSGEQFF. DNA of the CDR3: TGTGCCAGTAGTGCCGATGGACTCTCCGGTGAGCAGTTCTTC.

This clone came up once. The rearrangement joins TRBV5-6 to TRBJ2-3; 11 bases agree with TRBD2. The germline CDR1 and CDR2 sequences are SGHDT and YYEEEE. V was clipped by 0 bases and J by 5 bases; unmatched bases: 8. The CDR3 is 17 amino acids. The CDR3 here is CASSLVTSGNILDTQYF. The DNA for the CDR3 is TGTGCCAGCAGCTTGGTGACTAGCGGGAACATATTAGATACGCAGTATTTT.

The J gene is TRBJ2-5, the V gene TRBV19, with TRBD2 matching over 11 bases. Unmatched junction bases numbered 8, after V lost 6 bases and J lost 2 bases. The CDR3 has 16 residues. Germline V lookup: CDR1 LNHDA, CDR2 SQIVND (reference sequence). The CDR3 DNA sequence: TGTGCCAGTAGAGTTAGCGGGGGGGGCCCACAAGAGACCCAGTACTTC. Translating gives CASRVSGGGPQETQYF.

This clone was observed a few times. The chain links TRBV28 to TRBJ1-5; possible D gene TRBD1, 5 bases. The ends were cut back, 10 bases at V and 9 bases at J, with 16 bases in the middle. CDR1 is MDHEN and CDR2 is SYDVKM in the germline V gene. The CDR3 has 12 amino acids. Here the CDR3 reads CAIRRGLGPQHF. The CDR3 DNA is TGTGCCATCCGACGGGGACTGGGGCCCCAGCATTTT.

The chain has TRBV6-5 and TRBJ2-2; no clear D gene. The ends were cut back, 6 bases at V and 4 bases at J, with 6 bases in the middle. CDR3 length: 12 amino acids. The germline gives CDR1 MNHEY, CDR2 SVGAGI. CDR3 sequence reads: CASSLSTGELFF. The CDR3, as DNA: TGTGCCAGCAGCCTCAGCACCGGGGAGCTGTTTTTT.

On this clone itself: The same CDR3 can be traced to other DNA sequences in this sample. The rearrangement joins TRBV7-9 to TRBJ1-1; D not resolved. The germline V gene encodes CDR1 SEHNR and CDR2 FQNEAQ (reference sequence). V dropped 2 bases and J dropped 1 base, with 5 bases sitting between them. CDR3 length: 13 residues. CDR3 nucleotides: TGTGCCAGCAGCTTACTCGGGAACACTGAAGCTTTCTTT. This translates into CASSLLGNTEAFF.

The chain recombines TRBV19 with TRBJ1-1; TRBD1 agrees at 8 bases. The CDR3 is made up of 12 amino acids. Per germline, CDR1 LNHDA and CDR2 SQIVND (reference sequence). V trimming: 3 bases; J trimming: 10 bases; junction bases outside the gene matches: 4. The chain's CDR3 is CASSISGTGAFF. The CDR3 DNA is TGTGCCAGTAGTATCTCAGGGACAGGAGCTTTCTTT.

This clone was recorded once. V and J are TRBV27 and TRBJ1-6; no firm D call. Germline CDR1 reads MNHEY; CDR2 reads SMNVEV (reference sequence). CDR3 length: 18 residues. The V end lost 2 bases, the J end lost 0 bases, and 14 bases lay between the germline ends. DNA of the CDR3: TGTGCCAGCAGTTTAAATATTGGGCAGAGCTCCTATAATTCACCCCTCCACTTT. This gives the protein CASSLNIGQSSYNSPLHF.

This rearrangement joins TRBV5-4 to TRBJ1-1; 9 bases are a match to TRBD1. Trimming removed 3 bases from V and 4 bases from J; junction bases left unmatched: 4. CDR1 is SGHNT, CDR2 YYREEE, per germline (reference sequence). The CDR3 sequence is 14 residues long. This chain's CDR3 is CASSSQGARTEAFF. The CDR3 coding sequence is TGTGCCAGCAGCTCACAGGGGGCGCGCACTGAAGCTTTCTTT.